The 6 T cell receptor beta chains below all came from one sample that was sequenced in a study of metastatic and nonmetastatic thyroid tumors. With MiXCR, TCRdb called clones anew from the PCR reads. This repertoire shows 20,000 to 25,000 clones, about 25% found once; its top ten account for roughly 5.3%. No treatment of any kind had been given to any patient before thyroid surgery. Sequenced material: tumor tissue. These receptor sequences come from a female donor with papillary thyroid cancer or a benign thyroid nodule (not recorded which). Some clones in this sample may be carry-over from other donors' samples.

In this sample, this clone is medium-sized. The CDR3 loop is CASSLLGADNSPLHF. CDR3 DNA: TGTGCCAGCAGCTTATTGGGGGCGGATAATTCACCCCTCCACTTT. This chain connects TRBV7-8 to TRBJ1-6; weak D call: TRBD1 (6 bases). The CDR3 has 15 residues. Trimming took 2 bases from V and 5 from J, leaving 10 bases between them. Per germline, CDR1 SGHVS and CDR2 FQNEAQ. Using reference TRBV7-8 and TRBJ1-6 for the parts outside the CDR3, the full variable domain is GAGVSQSPRYKVAKRGQDVALRCDPISGHVSLFWYQQALGQGPEFLTYFQNEAQLDKSGLPSDRFFAERPEGSVSTLKIQRTQQEDSAVYLCASSLLGADNSPLHFGNGTRLTVT.

This clone was counted ten times or more. The rearrangement joins TRBV5-5 to TRBJ2-7; 12 bases line up with TRBD1. V gave up 4 bases and J gave up 6 bases; unmatched junction bases: 8. The CDR3 sequence is 15 residues long. From germline, CDR1 is SGHKS and CDR2 YYEKEE (reference sequence). The CDR3 sequence: CASSPSGTGGAEQYF. The CDR3 nucleotides are TGTGCCAGCAGCCCCTCCGGGACAGGGGGCGCCGAGCAGTACTTC.

This clone came up many times. A much larger clone lies one base from this, so it may be a read error. The sample carries other DNA sequences with the same CDR3. The J gene is TRBJ1-1, the V gene TRBV5-1, with a tentative D call TRBD1 (5 bases). With 4 bases removed from V and 7 bases from J, the gap between germline ends came to 11 bases. Germline values: CDR1 SGHRS, CDR2 YFSETQ. CDR3 size: 12 residues. CDR3 amino acids: CASSEFQGEAFF. In DNA, the CDR3 is TGCGCCAGCAGCGAATTCCAGGGTGAAGCTTTCTTT.

The chain employs TRBV6-1 and TRBJ2-1, with no clear D. The germline gives CDR1 MNHNS, CDR2 SASEGT. This CDR3 spans 15 amino acids. The ends were cut back, 6 bases at V and 3 bases at J, with 15 bases in the middle. CDR3 DNA sequence: TGTGCCAGCAGCACCCAACATGGTGGCTACAATGAGCAGTTCTTC. Encoded protein: CASSTQHGGYNEQFF.

This chain connects TRBV15 to TRBJ2-7; 11 nucleotides align to TRBD2. The CDR3 runs to 16 residues. Losses at the gene ends were 2 bases for V and 0 bases for J; bases not matched to a gene: 3. CDR1 and CDR2 from the germline V gene are LNHNV and YYDKDF (reference sequence). The CDR3 coding sequence is TGTGCCACCAGCAGACCAACTAGCGGGAGCTCCTACGAGCAGTACTTC. Translated: CATSRPTSGSSYEQYF.

This clone was seen only a few times. The chain combines TRBV6-1 with TRBJ2-1; 8 bases are shared with TRBD1. Per germline, CDR1 MNHNS and CDR2 SASEGT. J gave up 2 bases and V 6 bases, and 6 bases lay outside the gene matches. This CDR3 spans 15 amino acids. The CDR3 DNA reads as TGTGCCAGCAGGCCCGGACAGGGTACCTACAATGAGCAGTTCTTC. This gives the protein CASRPGQGTYNEQFF.